This T cell receptor (beta chain) was identified in a study of T cells in narcolepsy. Study context: Donors had narcolepsy type 1 or type 2, or were healthy controls. Findings and limits, study-wide: Reportedly, autoreactive clonotypes were serially detected in patients' blood but not controls'. Same-patient CSF and blood CD4+ T cell clonotypes included HCRT-specific and TRIB2-specific autoreactive ones. In some patient and control memory CD4+ samples, autoreactive clones were absent.

A word on this clone: Its matching antigen is unknown.

Here immunoSEQ multiplex PCR was the method, and the copy in TCRdb shows in-frame clones only, minus some. The profile shows some 20,000 clones, roughly 80% of them singletons. Sequenced sample: memory (CD45RA-) CD4+ T cells from blood. The receptor was isolated from a human donor in good health.

CDR3 sequence: CASGRARRNEGEQYF. In DNA form, the CDR3 reads TGTGCTAGTGGACGCGCGAGGCGGAACGAGGGCGAGCAGTACTTC. The rearrangement joins TRBV12-5 to TRBJ2-7; perhaps TRBD2 as D (5 bases). The V end lost 6 bases, the J end lost 6 bases, and 21 bases lay between the germline ends. CDR1 and CDR2 (germline): LGHNT, FRNRAP. The CDR3 contains 15 residues.